Shown below are 14 T cell receptor beta chains from a single sample sequenced in a study of T cells in Graves' hyperthyroidism and ophthalmopathy (dated by TCRdb to the late 2010s). Library creation used multiplex PCR. Sequencing was carried out with an Illumina HiSeq 2000. TCR beta CDR3 regions were amplified from RNA transcripts. For the first round of RT-PCR on the TCR CDR3, the HTBI primer set was used together with the Qiagen OneStep RT-PCR kit. The public sequencing data were trimmed at Q25 with fastp and processed into clonotypes with MiXCR by TCRdb, which kept only in-frame beta chains. Merged by CDR3 protein, the rows form single entries marked with the most common genes and DNA. This sample has around 560,000 distinct CDR3 sequences in its table, and around 15% of those were observed once. About 20% of the sample is in the top ten clones. Sequencing used blood. Receptors were obtained from a woman aged 18-30 years with Graves' hyperthyroidism.

The J gene is TRBJ2-3, the V gene TRBV3-1, with unresolved D. Germline V lookup: CDR1 LGHDT, CDR2 YNNKEL (reference sequence). Trimming removed 1 base at V and 6 bases at J, with 5 bases between. This CDR3 comprises 12 residues. The CDR3 DNA sequence: TGTGCCAGCAGCCAAGTCCCCGATACGCAGTATTTT. It codes for CASSQVPDTQYF.

About this clonotype itself: The junction departs from the called germline gene at one end, perhaps through a read error. The gene calls are TRBV20-1 and TRBJ2-2; possible D gene TRBD2, 5 bases. The germline gives CDR1 DFQATT, CDR2 SNEGSKA (reference sequence). The CDR3 totals 12 residues. The CDR3 region is CSAREGPGEQFF. Here the CDR3 DNA reads TGCAGTGCTAGAGAAGGGCCCGGGGAGCAGTTTTTT.

In its sample, this clonotype was seen many times. This chain connects TRBV6-2 or TRBV6-3 to TRBJ2-3, with D unclear. CDR1 MNHEY and CDR2 SVGEGT come from the germline V gene. The CDR3 sequence is 11 residues long. Trimming pared 6 bases from V and 10 bases from J, leaving 11 bases between. The CDR3 nucleotides are TGTGCCAGCAGACGCGATAATGCGCAGTATTTT. Its translation: CASRRDNAQYF.

The chain is built from TRBV20-1 and TRBJ1-5; no reliable D call. V was cut by 3 bases and J by 3 bases, with 9 bases left in between. Germline V gene data show CDR1 as DFQATT and CDR2 as SNEGSKA (reference sequence). There are 13 residues in the CDR3. DNA of the CDR3: TGCAGTGCTAGCTCCCATGACAATCAGCCCCAGCATTTT. This sequence encodes CSASSHDNQPQHF.

The rearrangement joins TRBV20-1 to TRBJ2-5, with D unresolved. From germline, CDR1 is DFQATT and CDR2 SNEGSKA (reference sequence). V shed 3 bases and J shed 5 bases, with 10 bases lying between them. The CDR3 totals 12 residues. Here the CDR3 reads CSASDRVETQYF. In DNA, the CDR3 is TGCAGTGCTAGCGACCGGGTGGAGACCCAGTACTTC.

The V and J genes are TRBV6-1 and TRBJ2-7; no reliable D call. This CDR3 is built from 12 residues. V lost 2 bases, J lost 4 bases, and 6 bases lay in between. Germline V CDR1 and CDR2: MNHNS, SASEGT. Here the CDR3 DNA reads TGTGCCAGCAGTGAATTTCGGTACGAGCAGTACTTC. Translated: CASSEFRYEQYF.

This clonotype was counted ten times or more. This chain joins TRBV11-1 and TRBJ2-1; D possibly uses TRBD1 or TRBD2 (6 bases each). CDR3 length: 17 amino acids. Trimming removed 1 base at V and 9 bases at J, with 22 bases between. From germline, CDR1 is SGHAT and CDR2 FQDESV (reference sequence). The CDR3: CASSLVPRDRGMVEQFF. The CDR3 coding sequence is TGTGCCAGCAGCTTAGTGCCGCGGGATAGGGGGATGGTTGAGCAGTTCTTC.

The chain joins TRBV24-1 to TRBJ2-4, with D hard to call. This CDR3 region has 15 residues. V lost 3 bases and J lost 0, with 8 bases in between. Germline V gene sequence: CDR1 KGHDR, CDR2 SFDVKD. The CDR3 loop reads CATSDNGLAKNIQYF. Here the CDR3 DNA reads TGTGCCACCAGTGATAACGGTTTAGCCAAAAACATTCAGTACTTC.

This clonotype was detected ten times or more. V is TRBV20-1 and J is TRBJ2-1; D might be TRBD1 (6 bases). CDR3 length: 14 residues. The germline V and J ends were trimmed by 5 bases and 10 bases, with 21 bases remaining between them. CDR1 is DFQATT and CDR2 is SNEGSKA in the germline V gene (reference sequence). This chain's CDR3 is CSADPGATQGEQFF. The CDR3 DNA follows: TGCAGTGCTGACCCCGGGGCCACTCAGGGGGAGCAGTTCTTC.

This clonotype was seen only a few times. This sequence joins TRBV10-1 and TRBJ1-1; D gene ambiguous. V was trimmed by 6 bases and J by 1 base, leaving 15 bases between them. The length of the CDR3 is 15 residues. In germline, CDR1 is WNHNN, CDR2 SYGVQD (reference sequence). CDR3 residues: CASSANPSRNTEAFF. The CDR3 coding sequence is TGCGCCAGCAGCGCCAACCCCTCGCGGAACACTGAAGCTTTCTTT.

This clonotype was seen many times. This chain uses TRBV2 with TRBJ2-1; 9 bases are a match to TRBD1. Germline lookup yields CDR1 SNHLY and CDR2 FYNNEI. Trimming took 2 bases from V and 9 from J; bases not matched to a gene: 5. The CDR3 length is 14 residues. CDR3 in DNA: TGTGCCAGCAGTGAATGGACAGGGGCGGGTGAGCAGTTCTTC. This gives the protein CASSEWTGAGEQFF.

This clonotype has at least ten counts. V usage is TRBV6-1 and J usage is TRBJ1-1; maybe TRBD1 (5 bases). Germline CDR1 reads MNHNS; CDR2 reads SASEGT. The CDR3 totals 13 residues. Trimming pared 6 bases from V and 4 bases from J, leaving 12 bases between. DNA of the CDR3: TGTGCCAGCAGCGGGGGGAGAAGCACTGAAGCTTTCTTT. This codes for CASSGGRSTEAFF.

This clonotype occurred many times. J is TRBJ1-4 and V is TRBV6-1; perhaps TRBD1 as D (6 bases). Looked up from germline, CDR1 is MNHNS and CDR2 is SASEGT. V lost 4 bases to trimming and J lost 4 bases, with 13 bases between them. The CDR3 has 15 residues. The CDR3 region has the DNA TGTGCCAGCAGTGGCCGGACAGCCATTAATGAAAAACTGTTTTTT. Its protein is CASSGRTAINEKLFF.

This clonotype was counted at least ten times. The V call is TRBV6-1, the J call TRBJ2-1; weak D call: TRBD2 (5 bases). The CDR3 has 15 residues. Germline CDR1 and CDR2: MNHNS and SASEGT. V lost 6 bases to trimming and J lost 0 bases, with 12 bases between them. CDR3 protein: CASSRSGSSYNEQFF. CDR3 coding DNA: TGTGCCAGCAGCAGGAGCGGCAGCTCCTACAATGAGCAGTTCTTC.